This T cell receptor beta chain came from a study of blood T cell repertoires in COVID-19. The CDR3 runs 15 residues. The V segment lost 4 bases and the J segment 4 bases; nucleotides outside the gene matches: 7. Germline lookup yields CDR1 MDHEN and CDR2 SYDVKM. The protocol was immunoSEQ multiplex PCR, while the TCRdb copy is restricted to in-frame clones and leaves out a portion. The sample yields fewer than 30,000 clones, around nine tenths seen once. Material: peripheral blood. The chain is built from TRBV28 and TRBJ2-3; 8 bases map to TRBD2. This receptor was identified in a human donor with active COVID-19. The donor label of this sample is uncertain. CDR3 in DNA: TGTGCCAGCAGTTCCTTACGGGGGGGCGCAGATACGCAGTATTTT. Protein sequence: CASSSLRGGADTQYF. Using reference TRBV28 and TRBJ2-3 for the parts outside the CDR3, the full variable domain is DVKVTQSSRYLVKRTGEKVFLECVQDMDHENMFWYRQDPGLGLRLIYFSYDVKMKEKGDIPEGYSVSREKKERFSLILESASTNQTSMYLCASSSLRGGADTQYFGPGTRLTVL.